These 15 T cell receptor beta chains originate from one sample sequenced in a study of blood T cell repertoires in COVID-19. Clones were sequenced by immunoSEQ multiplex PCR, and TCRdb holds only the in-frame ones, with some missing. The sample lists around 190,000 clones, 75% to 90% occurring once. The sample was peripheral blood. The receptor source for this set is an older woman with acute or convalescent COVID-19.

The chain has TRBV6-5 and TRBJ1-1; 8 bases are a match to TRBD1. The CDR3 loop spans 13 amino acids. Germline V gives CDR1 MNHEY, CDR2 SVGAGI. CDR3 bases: TGTGCAACCGTGGGACAGGCGAACACTGAAGCTTTCTTT. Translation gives CATVGQANTEAFF.

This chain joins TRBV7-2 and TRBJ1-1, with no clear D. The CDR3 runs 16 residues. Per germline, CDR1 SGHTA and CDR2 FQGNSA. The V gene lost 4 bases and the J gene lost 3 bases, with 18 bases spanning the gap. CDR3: CASSYSPAIWDTEAFF. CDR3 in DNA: TGTGCCAGCAGCTACAGTCCCGCGATATGGGACACTGAAGCTTTCTTT.

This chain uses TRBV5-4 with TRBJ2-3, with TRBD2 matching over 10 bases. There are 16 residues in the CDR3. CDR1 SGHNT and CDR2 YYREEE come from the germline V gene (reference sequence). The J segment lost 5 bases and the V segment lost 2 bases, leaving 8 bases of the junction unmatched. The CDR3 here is CASSFPSGRALDTQYF. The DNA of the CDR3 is TGTGCCAGCAGCTTTCCAAGCGGGAGGGCCTTAGATACGCAGTATTTT. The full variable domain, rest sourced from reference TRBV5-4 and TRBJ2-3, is ETGVTQSPTHLIKTRGQQVTLRCSSQSGHNTVSWYQQALGQGPQFIFQYYREEENGRGNFPPRFSGLQFPNYSSELNVNALELDDSALYLCASSFPSGRALDTQYFGPGTRLTVL.

The CDR3 loop reads CASSVDGLGGYTF. In DNA, the CDR3 is TGTGCCAGCAGCGTAGACGGCCTAGGCGGCTACACCTTC. The V and J genes are TRBV9 and TRBJ1-2; D is unclear. The length of the CDR3 is 13 residues. With 0 bases removed from V and 8 bases from J, the gap between germline ends came to 11 bases. The germline gives CDR1 SGDLS, CDR2 YYNGEE.

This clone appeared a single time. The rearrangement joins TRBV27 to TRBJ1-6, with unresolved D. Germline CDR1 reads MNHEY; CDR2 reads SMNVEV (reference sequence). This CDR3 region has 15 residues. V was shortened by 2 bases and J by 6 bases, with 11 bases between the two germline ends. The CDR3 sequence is CASSLGWEINSPLHF. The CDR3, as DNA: TGTGCCAGCAGTTTAGGGTGGGAGATTAATTCACCCCTCCACTTT.

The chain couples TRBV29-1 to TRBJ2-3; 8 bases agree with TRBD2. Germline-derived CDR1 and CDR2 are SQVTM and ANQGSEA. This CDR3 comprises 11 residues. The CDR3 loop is CGGRFTDTQYF. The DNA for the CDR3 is TGCGGCGGGAGGTTCACAGATACGCAGTATTTT.

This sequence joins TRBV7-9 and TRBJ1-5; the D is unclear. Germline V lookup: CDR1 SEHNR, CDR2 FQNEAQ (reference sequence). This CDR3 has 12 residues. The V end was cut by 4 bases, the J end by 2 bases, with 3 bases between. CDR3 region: CASSSGNQPQHF. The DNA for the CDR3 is TGTGCCAGCAGCTCGGGCAATCAGCCCCAGCATTTT.

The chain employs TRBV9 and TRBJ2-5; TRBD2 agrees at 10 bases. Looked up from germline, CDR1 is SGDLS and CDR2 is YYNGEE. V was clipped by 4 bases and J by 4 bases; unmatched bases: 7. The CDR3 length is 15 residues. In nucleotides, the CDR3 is TGTGCCAGCAGCCGTAGCGGGAGGAGTAGAGAGACCCAGTACTTC. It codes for CASSRSGRSRETQYF.

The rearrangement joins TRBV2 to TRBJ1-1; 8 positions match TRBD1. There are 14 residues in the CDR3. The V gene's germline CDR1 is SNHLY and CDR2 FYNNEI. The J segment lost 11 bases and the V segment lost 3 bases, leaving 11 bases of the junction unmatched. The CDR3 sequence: CASSDRTGTSRAFF. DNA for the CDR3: TGTGCCAGCAGTGACAGGACAGGGACCTCGAGGGCTTTCTTT.

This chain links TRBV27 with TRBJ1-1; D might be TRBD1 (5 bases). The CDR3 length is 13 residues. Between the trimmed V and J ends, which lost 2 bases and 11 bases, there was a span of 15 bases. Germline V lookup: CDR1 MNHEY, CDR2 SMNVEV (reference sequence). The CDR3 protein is CASSLGARTRAFF. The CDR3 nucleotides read TGTGCCAGCAGTTTAGGGGCCCGGACAAGGGCTTTCTTT.

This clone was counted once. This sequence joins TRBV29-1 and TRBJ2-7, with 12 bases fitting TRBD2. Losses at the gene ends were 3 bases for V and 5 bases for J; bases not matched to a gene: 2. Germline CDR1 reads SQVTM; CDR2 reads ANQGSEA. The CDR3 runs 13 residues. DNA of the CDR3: TGCAGCGTTGACCTAGCGGGAGGGAACGAGCAGTACTTC. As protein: CSVDLAGGNEQYF.

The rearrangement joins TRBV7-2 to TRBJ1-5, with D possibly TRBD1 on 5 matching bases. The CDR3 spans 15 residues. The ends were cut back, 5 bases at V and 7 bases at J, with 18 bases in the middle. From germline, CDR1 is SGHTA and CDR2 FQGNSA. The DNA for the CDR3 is TGTGCCAGCAGCCTCACGGGGGGAGGGCGGCAGCCCCAGCATTTT. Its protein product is CASSLTGGGRQPQHF.

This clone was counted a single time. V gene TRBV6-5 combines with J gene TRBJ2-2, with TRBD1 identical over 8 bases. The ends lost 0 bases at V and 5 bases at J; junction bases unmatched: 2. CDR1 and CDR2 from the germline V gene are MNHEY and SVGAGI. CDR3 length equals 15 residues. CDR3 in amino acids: CASSYSNRGTGELFF. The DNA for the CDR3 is TGTGCCAGCAGTTACTCGAACAGGGGGACCGGGGAGCTGTTTTTT.

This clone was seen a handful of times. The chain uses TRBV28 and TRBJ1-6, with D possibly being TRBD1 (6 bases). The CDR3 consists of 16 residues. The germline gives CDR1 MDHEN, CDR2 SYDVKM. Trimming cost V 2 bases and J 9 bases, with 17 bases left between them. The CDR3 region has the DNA TGTGCCAGCAGTTTACCCCAACAGGGAGGGATTTCACCCCTCCACTTT. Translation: CASSLPQQGGISPLHF.

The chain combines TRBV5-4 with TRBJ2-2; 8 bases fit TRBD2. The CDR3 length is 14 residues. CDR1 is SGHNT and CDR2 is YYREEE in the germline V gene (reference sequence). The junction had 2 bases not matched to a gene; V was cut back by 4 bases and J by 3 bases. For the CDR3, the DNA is TGTGCCAGCAGCCCGGGAGGGCACACCGGGGAGCTGTTTTTT. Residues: CASSPGGHTGELFF.